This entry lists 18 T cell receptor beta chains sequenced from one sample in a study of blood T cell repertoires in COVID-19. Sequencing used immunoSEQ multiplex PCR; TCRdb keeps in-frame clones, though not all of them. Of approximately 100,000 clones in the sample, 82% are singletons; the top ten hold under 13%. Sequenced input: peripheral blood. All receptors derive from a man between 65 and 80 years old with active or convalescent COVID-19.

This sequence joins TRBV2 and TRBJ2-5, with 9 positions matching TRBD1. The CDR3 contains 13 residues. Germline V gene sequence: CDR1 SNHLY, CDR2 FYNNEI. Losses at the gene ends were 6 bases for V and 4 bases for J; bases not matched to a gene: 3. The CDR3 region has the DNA TGTGCCAGCAGACAGGGGGCGGGAGAGACCCAGTACTTC. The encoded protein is CASRQGAGETQYF. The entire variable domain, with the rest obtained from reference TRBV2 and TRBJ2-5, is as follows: EPEVTQTPSHQVTQMGQEVILRCVPISNHLYFYWYRQILGQKVEFLVSFYNNEISEKSEIFDDQFSVERPDGSNFTLKIRSTKLEDSAMYFCASRQGAGETQYFGPGTRLLVL.

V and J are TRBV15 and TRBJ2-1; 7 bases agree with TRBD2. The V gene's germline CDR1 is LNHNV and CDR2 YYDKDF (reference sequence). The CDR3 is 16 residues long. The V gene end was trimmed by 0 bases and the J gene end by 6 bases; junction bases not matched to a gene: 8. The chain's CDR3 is CATSRDPGLPLNEQFF. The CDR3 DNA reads TGTGCCACCAGCAGAGATCCGGGACTACCACTCAATGAGCAGTTCTTC.

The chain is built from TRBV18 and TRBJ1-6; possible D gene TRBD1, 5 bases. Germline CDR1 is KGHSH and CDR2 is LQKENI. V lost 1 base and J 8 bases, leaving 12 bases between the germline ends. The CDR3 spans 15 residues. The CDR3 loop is CASSPRQGFDSPLHF. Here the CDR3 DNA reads TGTGCCAGCTCACCACGTCAGGGATTCGATTCACCCCTCCACTTT.

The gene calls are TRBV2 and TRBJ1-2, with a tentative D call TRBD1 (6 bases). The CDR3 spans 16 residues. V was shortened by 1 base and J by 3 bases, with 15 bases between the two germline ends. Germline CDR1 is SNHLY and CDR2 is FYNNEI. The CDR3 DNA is TGTGCCAGCAGTGAAGGCATTAAGGGACATTACTATGGCTACACCTTC. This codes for CASSEGIKGHYYGYTF.

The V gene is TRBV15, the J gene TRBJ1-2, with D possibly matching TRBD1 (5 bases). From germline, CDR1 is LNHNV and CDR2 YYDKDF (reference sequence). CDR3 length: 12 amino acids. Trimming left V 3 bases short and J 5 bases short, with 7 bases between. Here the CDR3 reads CATSRQGYGYTF. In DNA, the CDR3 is TGTGCCACCAGCAGGCAGGGATATGGCTACACCTTC.

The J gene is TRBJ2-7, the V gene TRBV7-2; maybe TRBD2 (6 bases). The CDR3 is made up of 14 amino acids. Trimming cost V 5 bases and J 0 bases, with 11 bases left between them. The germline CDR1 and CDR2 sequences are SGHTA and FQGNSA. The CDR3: CASSLGGTSYEQYF. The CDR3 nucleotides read TGTGCCAGCAGCCTCGGGGGAACCTCCTACGAGCAGTACTTC. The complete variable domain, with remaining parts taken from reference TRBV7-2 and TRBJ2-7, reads GAGVSQSPSNKVTEKGKDVELRCDPISGHTALYWYRQSLGQGLEFLIYFQGNSAPDKSGLPSDRFSAERTGGSVSTLTIQRTQQEDSAVYLCASSLGGTSYEQYFGPGTRLTVT.

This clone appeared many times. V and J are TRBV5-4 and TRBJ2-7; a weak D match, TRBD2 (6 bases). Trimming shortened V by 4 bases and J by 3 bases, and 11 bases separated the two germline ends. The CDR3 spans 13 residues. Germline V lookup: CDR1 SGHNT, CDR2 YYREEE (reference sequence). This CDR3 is CASSHTTSYEQYF. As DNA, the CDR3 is TGTGCCAGCAGCCATACGACTAGCTACGAGCAGTACTTC. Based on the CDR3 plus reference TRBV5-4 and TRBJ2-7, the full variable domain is ETGVTQSPTHLIKTRGQQVTLRCSSQSGHNTVSWYQQALGQGPQFIFQYYREEENGRGNFPPRFSGLQFPNYSSELNVNALELDDSALYLCASSHTTSYEQYFGPGTRLTVT.

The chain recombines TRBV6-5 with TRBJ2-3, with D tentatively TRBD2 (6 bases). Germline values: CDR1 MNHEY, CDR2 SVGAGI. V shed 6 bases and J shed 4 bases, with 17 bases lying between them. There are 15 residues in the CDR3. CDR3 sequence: CASSSGDSKADTQYF. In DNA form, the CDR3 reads TGTGCCAGCAGCTCCGGGGACTCCAAGGCAGATACGCAGTATTTT.

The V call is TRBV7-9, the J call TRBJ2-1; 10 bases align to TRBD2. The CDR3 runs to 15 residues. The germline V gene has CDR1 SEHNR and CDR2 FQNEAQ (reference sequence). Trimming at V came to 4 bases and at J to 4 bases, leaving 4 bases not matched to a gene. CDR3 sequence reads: CASSWLAGGYNEQFF. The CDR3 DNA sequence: TGTGCCAGCAGCTGGTTAGCGGGAGGATACAATGAGCAGTTCTTC. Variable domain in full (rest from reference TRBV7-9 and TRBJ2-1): DTGVSQNPRHKITKRGQNVTFRCDPISEHNRLYWYRQTLGQGPEFLTYFQNEAQLEKSRLLSDRFSAERPKGSFSTLEIQRTEQGDSAMYLCASSWLAGGYNEQFFGPGTRLTVL.

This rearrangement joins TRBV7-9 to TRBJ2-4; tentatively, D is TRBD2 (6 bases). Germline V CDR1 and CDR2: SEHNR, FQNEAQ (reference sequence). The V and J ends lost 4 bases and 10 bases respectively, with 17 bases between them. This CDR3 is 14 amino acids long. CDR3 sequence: CASSSRGGVWIQYF. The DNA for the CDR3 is TGTGCCAGCAGCTCAAGAGGAGGGGTGTGGATTCAGTACTTC.

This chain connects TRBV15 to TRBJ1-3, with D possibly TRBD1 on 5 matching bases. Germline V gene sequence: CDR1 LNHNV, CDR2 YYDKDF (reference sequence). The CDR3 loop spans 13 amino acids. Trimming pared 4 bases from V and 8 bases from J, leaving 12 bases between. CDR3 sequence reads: CATSTGTSDTIYF. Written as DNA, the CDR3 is TGTGCCACCAGCACAGGGACTTCGGACACCATATATTTT.

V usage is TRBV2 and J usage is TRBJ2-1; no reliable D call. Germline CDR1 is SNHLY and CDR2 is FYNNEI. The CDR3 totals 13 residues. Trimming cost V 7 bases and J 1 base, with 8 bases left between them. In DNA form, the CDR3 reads TGTGCCAGCAAGGCGGATTCCTACAATGAGCAGTTCTTC. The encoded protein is CASKADSYNEQFF.

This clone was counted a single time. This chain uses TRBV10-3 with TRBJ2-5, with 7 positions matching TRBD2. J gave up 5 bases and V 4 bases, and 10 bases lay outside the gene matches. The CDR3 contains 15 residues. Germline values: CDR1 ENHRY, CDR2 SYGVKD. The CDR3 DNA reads TGTGCCATCAGTGGATCCACGGGGGGTGGGGAGACCCAGTACTTC. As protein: CAISGSTGGGETQYF.

CDR3 nucleotides: TGTGCCAGCAGTCCTCTTAGTGTTGTTTTGCGGGGGGGAGGCACAGATACGCAGTATTTT. This gives the protein CASSPLSVVLRGGGTDTQYF. V gene TRBV13 combines with J gene TRBJ2-3, with 9 bases matching TRBD2. The CDR3 sequence is 20 residues long. Trimming removed 6 bases from V and 1 base from J; junction bases left unmatched: 20. Per the germline V gene, CDR1 is PRHDT and CDR2 is FYEKMQ (reference sequence).

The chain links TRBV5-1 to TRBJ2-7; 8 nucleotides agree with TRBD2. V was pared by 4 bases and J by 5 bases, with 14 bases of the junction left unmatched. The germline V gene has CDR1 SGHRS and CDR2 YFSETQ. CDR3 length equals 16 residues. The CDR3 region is CASSNIRGGIGDEQYF. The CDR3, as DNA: TGCGCCAGCAGCAATATTCGCGGGGGGATAGGGGACGAGCAGTACTTC.

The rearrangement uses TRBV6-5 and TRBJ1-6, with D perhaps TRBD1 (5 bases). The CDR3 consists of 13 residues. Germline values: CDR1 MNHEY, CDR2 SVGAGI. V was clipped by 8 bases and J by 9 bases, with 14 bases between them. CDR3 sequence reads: CASGGTSRSPLHF. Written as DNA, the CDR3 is TGTGCCAGCGGCGGGACCTCCCGTTCACCCCTCCACTTT.

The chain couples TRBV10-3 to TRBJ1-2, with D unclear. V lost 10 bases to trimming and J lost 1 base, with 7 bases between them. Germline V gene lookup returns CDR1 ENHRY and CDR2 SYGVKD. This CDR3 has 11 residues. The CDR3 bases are TGTGCCACGCAGGTTAACTATGGCTACACCTTC. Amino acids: CATQVNYGYTF.

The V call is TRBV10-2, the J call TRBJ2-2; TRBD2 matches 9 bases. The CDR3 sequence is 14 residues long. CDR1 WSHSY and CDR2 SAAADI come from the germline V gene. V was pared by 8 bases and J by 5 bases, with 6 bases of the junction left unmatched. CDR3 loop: CASHVAGGTGELFF. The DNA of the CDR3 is TGCGCCAGCCACGTCGCGGGGGGGACCGGGGAGCTGTTTTTT.